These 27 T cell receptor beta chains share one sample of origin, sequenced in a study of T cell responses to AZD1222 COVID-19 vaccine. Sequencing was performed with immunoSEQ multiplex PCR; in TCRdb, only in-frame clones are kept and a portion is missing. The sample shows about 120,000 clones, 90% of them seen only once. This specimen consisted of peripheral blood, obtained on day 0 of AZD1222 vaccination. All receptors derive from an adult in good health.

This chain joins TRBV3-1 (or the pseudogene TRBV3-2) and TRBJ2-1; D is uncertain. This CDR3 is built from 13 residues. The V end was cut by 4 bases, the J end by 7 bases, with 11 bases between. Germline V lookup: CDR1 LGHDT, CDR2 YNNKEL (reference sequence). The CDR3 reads CASSPSQTNEQFF. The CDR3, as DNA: TGTGCCAGCAGCCCAAGTCAGACAAATGAGCAGTTCTTC.

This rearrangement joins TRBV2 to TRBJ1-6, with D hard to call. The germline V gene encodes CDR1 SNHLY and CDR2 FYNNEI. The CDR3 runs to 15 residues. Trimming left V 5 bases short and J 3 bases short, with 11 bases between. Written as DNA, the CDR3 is TGTGCCAGCAGTTTGGTGGCAGACTATAATTCACCCCTCCACTTT. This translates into CASSLVADYNSPLHF.

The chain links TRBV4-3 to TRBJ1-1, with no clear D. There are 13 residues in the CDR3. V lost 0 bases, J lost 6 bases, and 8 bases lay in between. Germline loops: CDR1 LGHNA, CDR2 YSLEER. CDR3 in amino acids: CASSQELESEAFF. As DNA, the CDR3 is TGCGCCAGCAGCCAAGAACTTGAGTCTGAAGCTTTCTTT.

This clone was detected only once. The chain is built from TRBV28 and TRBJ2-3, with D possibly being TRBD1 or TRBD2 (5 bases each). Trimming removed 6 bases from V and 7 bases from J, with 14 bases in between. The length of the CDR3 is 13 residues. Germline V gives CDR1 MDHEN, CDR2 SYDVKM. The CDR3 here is CASRERGRYTQYF. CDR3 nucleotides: TGTGCCAGCAGAGAGAGGGGCAGGTATACGCAGTATTTT.

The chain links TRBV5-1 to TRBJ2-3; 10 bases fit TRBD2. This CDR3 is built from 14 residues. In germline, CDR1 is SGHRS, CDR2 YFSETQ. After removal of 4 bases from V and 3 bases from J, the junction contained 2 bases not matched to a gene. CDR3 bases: TGCGCCAGCAGCCAACTAGCGGGAACAGATACGCAGTATTTT. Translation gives CASSQLAGTDTQYF.

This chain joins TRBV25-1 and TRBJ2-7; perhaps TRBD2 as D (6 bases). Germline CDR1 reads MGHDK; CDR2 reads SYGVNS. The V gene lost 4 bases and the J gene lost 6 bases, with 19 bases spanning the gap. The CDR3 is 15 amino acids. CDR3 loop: CASSAPTGGLSEQYF. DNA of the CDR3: TGTGCCAGCAGTGCCCCGACCGGGGGACTCTCCGAGCAGTACTTC.

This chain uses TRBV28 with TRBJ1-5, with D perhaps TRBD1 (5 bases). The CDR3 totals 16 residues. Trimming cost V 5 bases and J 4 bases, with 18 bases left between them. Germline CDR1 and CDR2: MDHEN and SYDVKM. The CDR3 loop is CASSLTRAGRNQPQHF. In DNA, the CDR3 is TGTGCCAGCAGTCTTACCAGGGCAGGGAGGAATCAGCCCCAGCATTTT.

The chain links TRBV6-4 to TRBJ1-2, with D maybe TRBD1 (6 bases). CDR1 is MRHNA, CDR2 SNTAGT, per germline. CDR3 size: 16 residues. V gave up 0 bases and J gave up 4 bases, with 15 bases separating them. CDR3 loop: CASSDSGETGLYGYTF. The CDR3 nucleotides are TGTGCCAGCAGTGACTCGGGAGAGACAGGCCTCTATGGCTACACCTTC.

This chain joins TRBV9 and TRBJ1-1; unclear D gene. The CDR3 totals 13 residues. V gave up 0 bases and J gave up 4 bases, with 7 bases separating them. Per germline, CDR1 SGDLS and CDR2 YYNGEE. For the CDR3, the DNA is TGTGCCAGCAGCGTAGAAGGGCCCACTGAAGCTTTCTTT. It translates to CASSVEGPTEAFF.

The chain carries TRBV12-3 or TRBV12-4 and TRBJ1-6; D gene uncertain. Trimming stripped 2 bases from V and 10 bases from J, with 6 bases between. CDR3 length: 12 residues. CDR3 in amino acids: CASSLLRSPLHF. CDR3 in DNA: TGTGCCAGCAGTTTACTAAGATCACCCCTCCACTTT.

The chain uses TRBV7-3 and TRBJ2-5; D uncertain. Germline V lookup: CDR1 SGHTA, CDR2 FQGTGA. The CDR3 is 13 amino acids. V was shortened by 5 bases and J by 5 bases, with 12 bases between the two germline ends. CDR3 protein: CASSPTVAETQYF. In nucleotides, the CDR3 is TGTGCCAGCAGCCCCACCGTCGCGGAGACCCAGTACTTC.

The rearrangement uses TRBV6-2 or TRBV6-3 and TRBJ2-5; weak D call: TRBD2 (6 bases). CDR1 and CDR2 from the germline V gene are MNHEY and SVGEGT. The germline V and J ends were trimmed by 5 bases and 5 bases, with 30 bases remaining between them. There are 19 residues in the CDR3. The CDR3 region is CASSRNLDRDQGGLETQYF. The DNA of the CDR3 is TGTGCCAGCAGTAGGAACCTCGACCGGGATCAGGGAGGACTCGAGACCCAGTACTTC.

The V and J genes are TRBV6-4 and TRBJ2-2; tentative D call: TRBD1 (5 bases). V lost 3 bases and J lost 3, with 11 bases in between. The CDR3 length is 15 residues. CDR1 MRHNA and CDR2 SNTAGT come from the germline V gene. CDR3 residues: CASSEGTGDTGELFF. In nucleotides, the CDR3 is TGTGCCAGCAGTGAGGGAACAGGAGACACCGGGGAGCTGTTTTTT.

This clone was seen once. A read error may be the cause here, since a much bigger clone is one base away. Here the CDR3 DNA reads TGTGCCAGCAGTGACAGGGAGAACACTGAAGCTTTCTTT. Protein: CASSDRENTEAFF. The chain couples TRBV6-4 to TRBJ1-1; D unclear. CDR1 MRHNA and CDR2 SNTAGT come from the germline V gene. Trimming took off 2 bases at V and 1 base at J, with 5 bases between the two ends. The CDR3 loop spans 13 amino acids.

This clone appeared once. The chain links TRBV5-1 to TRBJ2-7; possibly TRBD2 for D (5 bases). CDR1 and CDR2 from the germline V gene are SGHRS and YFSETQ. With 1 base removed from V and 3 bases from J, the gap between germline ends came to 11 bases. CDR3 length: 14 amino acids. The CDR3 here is CASSLPTGNYEQYF. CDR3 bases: TGCGCCAGCAGCTTGCCCACCGGGAACTACGAGCAGTACTTC.

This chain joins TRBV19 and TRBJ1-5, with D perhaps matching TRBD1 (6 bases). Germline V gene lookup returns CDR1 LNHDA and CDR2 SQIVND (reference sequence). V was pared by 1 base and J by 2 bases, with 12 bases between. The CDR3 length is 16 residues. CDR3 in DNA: TGTGCCAGTAGTATAGGGACAGTTTCGGGCAATCAGCCCCAGCATTTT. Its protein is CASSIGTVSGNQPQHF.

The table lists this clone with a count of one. The CDR3 DNA reads TGCGCCAGCAGCCAAGAAGGGTTTGGGGGAGAGACCCAGTACTTC. It translates to CASSQEGFGGETQYF. The V call is TRBV4-3, the J call TRBJ2-5; tentatively, D is TRBD1 or TRBD2 (5 bases each). The V end lost 0 bases, the J end lost 4 bases, and 12 bases lay between the germline ends. The CDR3 consists of 15 residues. Germline V CDR1 and CDR2: LGHNA, YSLEER.

DNA of the CDR3: TGTGCCACCAGTAAAGCCGGGACAGCGAACACTGAAGCTTTCTTT. Protein product: CATSKAGTANTEAFF. V and J are TRBV24-1 and TRBJ1-1, with 7 bases that match TRBD1. The germline CDR1 and CDR2 sequences are KGHDR and SFDVKD. The length of the CDR3 is 15 residues. V lost 6 bases, J lost 1 base, and 7 bases stayed unmatched.

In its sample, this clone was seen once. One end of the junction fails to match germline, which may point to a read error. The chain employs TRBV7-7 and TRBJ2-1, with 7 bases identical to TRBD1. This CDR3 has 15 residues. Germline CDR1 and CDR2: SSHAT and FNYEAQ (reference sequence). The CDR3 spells CASSFSRGIGNEQFF. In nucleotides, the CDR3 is TGTGCTAGCAGCTTCAGCAGGGGGATAGGCAATGAGCAGTTCTTC.

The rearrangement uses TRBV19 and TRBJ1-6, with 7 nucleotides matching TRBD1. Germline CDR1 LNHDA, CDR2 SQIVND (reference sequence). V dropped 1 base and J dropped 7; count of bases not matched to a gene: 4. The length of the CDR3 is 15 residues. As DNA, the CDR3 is TGTGCCAGTAGTATAGCGGGACAGCCAAATTCACCCCTCCACTTT. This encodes CASSIAGQPNSPLHF.

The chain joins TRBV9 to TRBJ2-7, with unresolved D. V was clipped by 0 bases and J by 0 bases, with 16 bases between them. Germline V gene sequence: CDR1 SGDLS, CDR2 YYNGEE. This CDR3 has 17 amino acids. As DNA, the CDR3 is TGTGCCAGCAGCGTAGCGGACGGGCTAGGTAGCTCCTACGAGCAGTACTTC. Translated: CASSVADGLGSSYEQYF.

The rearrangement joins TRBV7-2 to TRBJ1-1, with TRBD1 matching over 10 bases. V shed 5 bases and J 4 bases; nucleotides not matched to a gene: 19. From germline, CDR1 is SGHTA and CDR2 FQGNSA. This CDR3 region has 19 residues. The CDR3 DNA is TGTGCCAGCAGCACGCGAAATGACAGGGGGCTAAGATTAGGCACTGAAGCTTTCTTT. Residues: CASSTRNDRGLRLGTEAFF.

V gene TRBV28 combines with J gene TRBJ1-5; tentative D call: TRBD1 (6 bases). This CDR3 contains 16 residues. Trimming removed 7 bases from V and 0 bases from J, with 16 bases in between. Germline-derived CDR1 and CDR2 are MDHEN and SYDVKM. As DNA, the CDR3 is TGTGCCAGCACTACACAGGGAGGGAGTAGCAATCAGCCCCAGCATTTT. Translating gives CASTTQGGSSNQPQHF. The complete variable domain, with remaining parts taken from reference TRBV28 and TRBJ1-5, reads DVKVTQSSRYLVKRTGEKVFLECVQDMDHENMFWYRQDPGLGLRLIYFSYDVKMKEKGDIPEGYSVSREKKERFSLILESASTNQTSMYLCASTTQGGSSNQPQHFGDGTRLSIL.

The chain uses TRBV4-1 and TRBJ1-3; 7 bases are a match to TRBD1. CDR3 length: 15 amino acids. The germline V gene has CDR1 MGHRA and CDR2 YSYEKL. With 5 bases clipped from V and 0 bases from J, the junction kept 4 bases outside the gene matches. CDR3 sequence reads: CASSWDSNSGNTIYF. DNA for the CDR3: TGCGCCAGCAGCTGGGACAGCAACTCTGGAAACACCATATATTTT.

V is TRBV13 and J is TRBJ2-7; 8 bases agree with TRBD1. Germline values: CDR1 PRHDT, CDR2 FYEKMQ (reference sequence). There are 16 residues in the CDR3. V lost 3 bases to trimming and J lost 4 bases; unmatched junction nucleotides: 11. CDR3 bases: TGTGCCAGCAGCTTTGGCGGGACAGGTGTCTATTACGAGCAGTACTTC. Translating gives CASSFGGTGVYYEQYF.

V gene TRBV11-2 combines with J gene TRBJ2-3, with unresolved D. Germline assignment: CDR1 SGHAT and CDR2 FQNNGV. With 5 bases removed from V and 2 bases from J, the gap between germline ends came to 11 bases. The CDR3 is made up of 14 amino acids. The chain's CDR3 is CASSQDRATDTQYF. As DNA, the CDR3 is TGTGCCAGCAGCCAGGATAGAGCCACAGATACGCAGTATTTT.

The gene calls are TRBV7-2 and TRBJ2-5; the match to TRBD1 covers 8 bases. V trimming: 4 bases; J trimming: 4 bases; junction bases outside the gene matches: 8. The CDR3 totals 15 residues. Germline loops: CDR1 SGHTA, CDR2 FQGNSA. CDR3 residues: CASSWGRGLRETQYF. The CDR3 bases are TGTGCCAGCAGCTGGGGCAGGGGGCTAAGAGAGACCCAGTACTTC.